The 19 T cell receptor beta chains given below trace back to one sample, sequenced in a study of shared clonotypes between healthy human individuals. Sequencing was performed with immunoSEQ multiplex PCR; in TCRdb, only in-frame clones are kept and a portion is missing. The profile covers 650,000 to 700,000 clones, with 90% appearing a single time and roughly 36% taken by the ten largest. Material for sequencing was memory CD8+ T cells from PBMCs. Subset defined: CD45RO+ cells pooled with CCR7-negative TemRA cells. The source of these receptors is a man aged 18 to 29 in good health. Some clones in this sample may be carry-over from other donors' samples.

The chain's CDR3 is CASSQDRLAGGNEQFF. The CDR3 nucleotides read TGTGCCAGCAGCCAAGATAGACTAGCGGGAGGCAATGAGCAGTTCTTC. This rearrangement joins TRBV4-2 to TRBJ2-1, with TRBD2 identical over 13 bases. Germline V gene data show CDR1 as LGHNA and CDR2 as YNFKEQ. The CDR3 contains 16 residues. V was pared by 0 bases and J by 6 bases, with 2 bases of the junction left unmatched.

The CDR3 sequence is CASSPIVGTGELFF. The DNA for the CDR3 is TGTGCCAGCAGCCCAATTGTAGGGACCGGGGAGCTGTTTTTT. This chain uses TRBV7-2 with TRBJ2-2, with D unresolved. Trimming took off 5 bases at V and 5 bases at J, with 12 bases between the two ends. CDR1 and CDR2 from the germline V gene are SGHTA and FQGNSA. There are 14 residues in the CDR3.

The count of this clone is one. The V call is TRBV6-5, the J call TRBJ1-2, with TRBD1 matching over 7 bases. CDR1 and CDR2 from the germline V gene are MNHEY and SVGAGI. The CDR3 is made up of 13 amino acids. V gave up 4 bases and J gave up 4 bases; unmatched junction bases: 3. CDR3 protein: CASSLTGTYGYTF. CDR3 DNA: TGTGCCAGCAGTTTGACAGGGACCTATGGCTACACCTTC.

This clone has only one observation. It is likely a read error: a sequence one base away is far more abundant. The same CDR3 is also encoded by other DNA sequences in this sample. The V gene is TRBV11-2, the J gene TRBJ2-1; D is uncertain. This CDR3 comprises 12 residues. Per the germline V gene, CDR1 is SGHAT and CDR2 is FQNNGV. Trimming took 1 base from V and 7 from J, leaving 5 bases between them. The CDR3 DNA follows: TGTGCCAGCAGCTTAGGGCAAAATGAGCAGTTCTTC. Its protein is CASSLGQNEQFF.

This chain uses TRBV7-9 with TRBJ2-7; D ambiguous. CDR3 length: 12 residues. Trimming took 5 bases from V and 6 from J, leaving 11 bases between them. From germline, CDR1 is SEHNR and CDR2 FQNEAQ (reference sequence). In nucleotides, the CDR3 is TGTGCCAGCAGCCCTGAGGTCTCCGAGCAGTACTTC. Its protein is CASSPEVSEQYF.

The genes are TRBV7-8 and TRBJ2-5, with D possibly matching TRBD2 (5 bases). CDR3 length: 14 amino acids. Trimming took 3 bases from V and 1 from J, leaving 9 bases between them. The germline gives CDR1 SGHVS, CDR2 FQNEAQ. CDR3 sequence reads: CASSLRASQETQYF. CDR3 coding DNA: TGTGCCAGCAGCTTGAGGGCGAGCCAAGAGACCCAGTACTTC.

Note on this clone: In the same sample, other DNA sequences code for this CDR3. The V gene is TRBV7-9, the J gene TRBJ2-1, with TRBD2 matching over 10 bases. From germline, CDR1 is SEHNR and CDR2 FQNEAQ (reference sequence). Trimming at V came to 5 bases and at J to 4 bases, leaving 8 bases not matched to a gene. The CDR3 runs to 16 residues. The CDR3 nucleotides are TGTGCCAGCAGCCCACGACTAGCGGGTTCTTACAATGAGCAGTTCTTC. Protein product: CASSPRLAGSYNEQFF.

The chain combines TRBV28 with TRBJ2-6; 7 bases are a match to TRBD1. Germline trimming cut 3 bases from V and 2 bases from J; bases unmatched to any gene: 7. CDR1 is MDHEN and CDR2 is SYDVKM in the germline V gene. The CDR3 runs 17 residues. DNA of the CDR3: TGTGCCAGCAGTTTTCGGAGAGGGGGCGCTGGGGCCAACGTCCTGACTTTC. It yields the protein CASSFRRGGAGANVLTF.

The V and J genes are TRBV5-4 and TRBJ2-7, with D perhaps TRBD1 (7 bases). V was cut by 4 bases and J by 5 bases, with 19 bases left in between. This CDR3 region has 15 residues. In germline, CDR1 is SGHNT, CDR2 YYREEE (reference sequence). The CDR3 is CASSIAGGNLDEQYF. In DNA form, the CDR3 reads TGTGCCAGCAGCATAGCAGGGGGGAACCTCGACGAGCAGTACTTC.

V gene TRBV5-1 combines with J gene TRBJ1-2; D is possibly TRBD1 (6 bases). The germline V gene has CDR1 SGHRS and CDR2 YFSETQ. V lost 3 bases and J 13 bases, leaving 25 bases between the germline ends. The CDR3 totals 15 residues. CDR3 bases: TGCGCCAGCAGCTCGTCTTCTCCCTCCAGGGGTTGGTCCACCTTC. It encodes CASSSSSPSRGWSTF.

This clone was observed a single time. The rearrangement uses TRBV5-4 and TRBJ2-1, with 7 bases aligning to TRBD1. The CDR3 loop spans 16 amino acids. Trimming took 0 bases from V and 4 from J; bases not matched to a gene: 7. CDR1 SGHNT and CDR2 YYREEE come from the germline V gene (reference sequence). CDR3 protein: CASSLVSGGAYNEQFF. The DNA of the CDR3 is TGTGCCAGCAGCTTGGTATCAGGGGGAGCTTACAATGAGCAGTTCTTC.

This chain links TRBV11-2 with TRBJ1-1, with D unresolved. This CDR3 region has 14 residues. V lost 2 bases and J 7 bases, leaving 14 bases between the germline ends. CDR1 and CDR2 from the germline V gene are SGHAT and FQNNGV. The CDR3 DNA sequence: TGTGCCAGCAGCTTATATTCGGTTGGAGTTGAAGCTTTCTTT. This encodes CASSLYSVGVEAFF.

J is TRBJ2-7 and V is TRBV14; no definite D call. V was pared by 0 bases and J by 7 bases, with 7 bases between. This CDR3 comprises 12 residues. Per the germline V gene, CDR1 is SGHDN and CDR2 is FVKESK. DNA for the CDR3: TGTGCCAGCAGCCAAGAGGAGTGGGAGCAGTACTTC. It translates to CASSQEEWEQYF. The variable domain in full, completed from reference TRBV14 and TRBJ2-7, reads EAGVTQFPSHSVIEKGQTVTLRCDPISGHDNLYWYRRVMGKEIKFLLHFVKESKQDESGMPNNRFLAERTGGTYSTLKVQPAELEDSGVYFCASSQEEWEQYFGPGTRLTVT.

V gene TRBV10-2 combines with J gene TRBJ2-7, with D perhaps assigned TRBD1 or TRBD2 (5 bases each). CDR3 size: 12 residues. Between the trimmed V and J ends, which lost 10 bases and 3 bases, there was a span of 13 bases. From germline, CDR1 is WSHSY and CDR2 SAAADI. DNA for the CDR3: TGCGCCATCTCTGGGACGAGCTACGAGCAGTACTTC. Residues: CAISGTSYEQYF.

V usage is TRBV15 and J usage is TRBJ2-1; 11 positions match TRBD2. With V trimmed by 1 base and J by 5 bases, 4 bases remained unmatched. From germline, CDR1 is LNHNV and CDR2 YYDKDF (reference sequence). The CDR3 covers 16 residues. In DNA form, the CDR3 reads TGTGCCACCAGCAGAGGGCTAGCGGGAGGAGACAATGAGCAGTTCTTC. It translates to CATSRGLAGGDNEQFF.

The chain has TRBV19 and TRBJ2-1; a possible D gene is TRBD2 (5 bases). CDR1 LNHDA and CDR2 SQIVND come from the germline V gene (reference sequence). The length of the CDR3 is 13 residues. V lost 1 base and J 10 bases, leaving 11 bases between the germline ends. CDR3 in amino acids: CASSIGGPEEQFF. The CDR3 region has the DNA TGTGCCAGTAGTATAGGAGGGCCAGAAGAGCAGTTCTTC.

The chain is built from TRBV11-2 and TRBJ1-1; D remains unclear. From germline, CDR1 is SGHAT and CDR2 FQNNGV. With 1 base removed from V and 3 bases from J, the gap between germline ends came to 12 bases. This CDR3 comprises 15 residues. The CDR3 loop is CASSLGAGRDTEAFF. The CDR3 bases are TGTGCCAGCAGCTTAGGGGCGGGGAGGGACACTGAAGCTTTCTTT. Variable domain in full (rest from reference TRBV11-2 and TRBJ1-1): EAGVAQSPRYKIIEKRQSVAFWCNPISGHATLYWYQQILGQGPKLLIQFQNNGVVDDSQLPKDRFSAERLKGVDSTLKIQPAKLEDSAVYLCASSLGAGRDTEAFFGQGTRLTVV.

This rearrangement joins TRBV19 to TRBJ2-3; unclear D gene. CDR1 is LNHDA and CDR2 is SQIVND in the germline V gene (reference sequence). V lost 3 bases, J lost 5 bases, and 21 bases lay in between. The CDR3 is 17 residues long. The chain's CDR3 is CASSIPGSPRSGDTQYF. CDR3 coding DNA: TGTGCCAGTAGTATCCCAGGCAGCCCGAGATCGGGAGATACGCAGTATTTT.

This clone was recorded a few times. The chain uses TRBV20-1 and TRBJ2-1; unclear D gene. CDR1 and CDR2 from the germline V gene are DFQATT and SNEGSKA (reference sequence). CDR3 length equals 11 residues. Between the trimmed V and J ends, which lost 1 base and 4 bases, there was a span of 2 bases. The CDR3 protein is CSARGYNEQFF. CDR3 DNA: TGCAGTGCTAGAGGGTACAATGAGCAGTTCTTC.